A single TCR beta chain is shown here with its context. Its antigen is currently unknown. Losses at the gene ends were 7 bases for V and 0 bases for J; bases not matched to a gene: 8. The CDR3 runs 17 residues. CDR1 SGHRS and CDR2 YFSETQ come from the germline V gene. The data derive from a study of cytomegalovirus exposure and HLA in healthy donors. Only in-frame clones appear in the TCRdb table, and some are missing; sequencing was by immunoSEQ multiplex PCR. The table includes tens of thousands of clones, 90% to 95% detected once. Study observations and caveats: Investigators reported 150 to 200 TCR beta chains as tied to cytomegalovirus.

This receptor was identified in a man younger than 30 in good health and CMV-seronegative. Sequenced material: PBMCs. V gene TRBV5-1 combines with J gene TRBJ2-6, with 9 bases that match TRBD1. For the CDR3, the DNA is TGCGCCAGCGCAGGGGGACAGGGAAACTCTGGGGCCAACGTCCTGACTTTC. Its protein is CASAGGQGNSGANVLTF.